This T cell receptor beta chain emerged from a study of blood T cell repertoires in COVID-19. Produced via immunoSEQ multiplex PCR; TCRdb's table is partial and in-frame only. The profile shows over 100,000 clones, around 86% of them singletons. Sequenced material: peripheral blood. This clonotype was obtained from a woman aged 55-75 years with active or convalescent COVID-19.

The CDR3 DNA follows: TGTGCCAGCACCCCGGGGGGCACCCCCTGGGATGAGCAGTTCTTC. As protein: CASTPGGTPWDEQFF. The J gene is TRBJ2-1, the V gene TRBV5-6; weak D call: TRBD2 (7 bases). Germline V lookup: CDR1 SGHDT, CDR2 YYEEEE. The CDR3 length is 15 residues. Between the trimmed V and J ends, which lost 6 bases and 8 bases, there was a span of 21 bases.